The T cell receptor (beta chain) described here comes from a study of T cell responses to AZD1222 COVID-19 vaccine. General study results and limits: Recipients of two AZD1222 doses showed rising Spike-specific TCR breadth and depth.

To note about this clone: As yet, its antigen is unknown.

Method: immunoSEQ multiplex PCR; TCRdb's copy keeps in-frame clones and lacks some. The data hold under 200,000 clones, with about nine tenths observed a single time. V lost 4 bases, J lost 8 bases, and 6 bases stayed unmatched. Germline CDR1 reads KGHSH; CDR2 reads LQKENI. The CDR3 length is 14 residues. The clonotype was recovered from an adult in good health. Specimen: peripheral blood, collected on day 0 of AZD1222 vaccination. The rearrangement links TRBV18 to TRBJ1-4; 8 bases map to TRBD1. CDR3 sequence: CASSQRQGREKLFF. DNA for the CDR3: TGTGCCAGCTCACAACGACAGGGGCGCGAAAAACTGTTTTTT.